Below are 31 T cell receptor beta chains sequenced from a single sample in a study of T cells in Graves' hyperthyroidism and ophthalmopathy. RNA transcripts served as the template for amplifying TCR beta CDR3 regions. First-round RT-PCR of the TCR CDR3 relied on the HTBI primer set. TCRdb called the multiplex PCR reads again in MiXCR, with one record for every CDR3 protein. Of hundreds of thousands of distinct CDR3 sequences in the sample, around a sixth were seen once. Specimen: blood. The receptors were gathered from a woman between 50 and 59 years old with Graves' hyperthyroidism that later progressed to Graves' ophthalmopathy.

The rearrangement joins TRBV7-2 to TRBJ2-2; D remains unclear. Germline-derived CDR1 and CDR2 are SGHTA and FQGNSA. V was cut by 1 base and J by 3 bases, with 9 bases left in between. The length of the CDR3 is 15 residues. The CDR3 loop reads CASSLVARDTGELFF. DNA of the CDR3: TGTGCCAGCAGCTTAGTGGCTAGAGACACCGGGGAGCTGTTTTTT.

This clonotype was counted many times. V and J are TRBV3-1 and TRBJ1-2; D gene ambiguous. The CDR3 runs to 14 residues. V lost 4 bases and J lost 0, with 9 bases in between. Germline assignment: CDR1 LGHDT and CDR2 YNNKEL (reference sequence). The CDR3 DNA follows: TGTGCCAGCAGCCTCCCCGGGTCTAACTATGGCTACACCTTC. Translating gives CASSLPGSNYGYTF. The entire variable domain, with the rest obtained from reference TRBV3-1 and TRBJ1-2, is as follows: DTAVSQTPKYLVTQMGNDKSIKCEQNLGHDTMYWYKQDSKKFLKIMFSYNNKELIINETVPNRFSPKSPDKAHLNLHINSLELGDSAVYFCASSLPGSNYGYTFGSGTRLTVV.

About this clonotype: This may be a read error: a much more frequent sequence differs by one nucleotide. The chain has TRBV7-7 and TRBJ2-5; weak D call: TRBD2 (6 bases). The CDR3 has 13 residues. From germline, CDR1 is SSHAT and CDR2 FNYEAQ (reference sequence). The CDR3 coding sequence is TGTGCTAGCAGCTTAGCGCCCCGGGAGACCCTGTACTTC. The encoded protein is CASSLAPRETLYF.

The chain links TRBV14 to TRBJ1-4, with D hard to call. Looked up from germline, CDR1 is SGHDN and CDR2 is FVKESK. The CDR3 is made up of 15 amino acids. Trimming took 0 bases from V and 3 from J, leaving 8 bases between them. CDR3 amino acids: CASSQDLGPNEKLFF. The CDR3 DNA is TGTGCCAGCAGCCAAGACCTGGGCCCTAATGAAAAACTGTTTTTT. Using reference TRBV14 and TRBJ1-4 for the parts outside the CDR3, the full variable domain is EAGVTQFPSHSVIEKGQTVTLRCDPISGHDNLYWYRRVMGKEIKFLLHFVKESKQDESGMPNNRFLAERTGGTYSTLKVQPAELEDSGVYFCASSQDLGPNEKLFFGSGTQLSVL.

This clonotype was found many times. V is TRBV3-1 and J is TRBJ2-5; a possible D gene is TRBD2 (6 bases). V dropped 3 bases and J dropped 6 bases, with 14 bases sitting between them. The CDR3 has 14 amino acids. CDR1 is LGHDT and CDR2 is YNNKEL in the germline V gene (reference sequence). The CDR3 coding sequence is TGTGCCAGCAGCCAGACCCGGGACTCCAAGACCCAGTACTTC. The encoded protein is CASSQTRDSKTQYF.

V usage is TRBV6-2 or TRBV6-3 and J usage is TRBJ1-4, with D uncertain. The CDR3 is 12 residues long. Germline V gene sequence: CDR1 MNHEY, CDR2 SVGEGT. V shed 2 bases and J shed 7 bases, with 5 bases lying between them. CDR3 nucleotide sequence: TGTGCCAGCAGTTACGGAGTTGAAAAACTGTTTTTT. The encoded protein is CASSYGVEKLFF.

There are many counts of this clonotype. The chain is built from TRBV12-3 or TRBV12-4 and TRBJ2-1; 15 bases align to TRBD2. The CDR3 totals 16 residues. Trimming removed 4 bases from V and 7 bases from J; junction bases left unmatched: 5. CDR3 coding DNA: TGTGCCAGCAGTTCTGGACTAGCGGGGGGGGGGAATGAGCAGTTCTTC. Its translation is CASSSGLAGGGNEQFF.

V and J are TRBV6-5 and TRBJ2-5; the D gene is possibly TRBD2 (6 bases). The CDR3 is made up of 14 amino acids. Germline V gene lookup returns CDR1 MNHEY and CDR2 SVGAGI. The V gene lost 0 bases and the J gene lost 4 bases, with 9 bases spanning the gap. In nucleotides, the CDR3 is TGTGCCAGCAGTTACTCGCGAGCGGGAGAGACCCAGTACTTC. It codes for CASSYSRAGETQYF.

This rearrangement joins TRBV6-5 to TRBJ2-3; D gene ambiguous. Trimming stripped 4 bases from V and 0 bases from J, with 8 bases between. Germline CDR1 MNHEY, CDR2 SVGAGI. The CDR3 spans 14 residues. CDR3 loop: CASSSRSSTDTQYF. The CDR3 nucleotides are TGTGCCAGCAGTTCCCGATCAAGCACAGATACGCAGTATTTT.

This clonotype has just a few counts. The gene calls are TRBV6-1 and TRBJ2-3; unclear D gene. Germline CDR1 and CDR2: MNHNS and SASEGT. This CDR3 region has 17 residues. V was clipped by 0 bases and J by 0 bases, with 13 bases between them. CDR3: CASSEALIYASTDTQYF. The CDR3 region has the DNA TGTGCCAGCAGTGAAGCGCTTATCTACGCTAGCACAGATACGCAGTATTTT.

In its sample, this clonotype was seen many times. The rearrangement uses TRBV7-9 and TRBJ1-6, with TRBD1 matching 10 bases. With 4 bases clipped from V and 10 bases from J, the junction kept 7 bases outside the gene matches. CDR3 length equals 15 residues. Germline V gene lookup returns CDR1 SEHNR and CDR2 FQNEAQ (reference sequence). The CDR3 DNA reads TGTGCCAGCAGCTCCGGGACAGGGGCTGGATCACCCCTCCACTTT. The encoded protein is CASSSGTGAGSPLHF.

The rearrangement links TRBV6-1 to TRBJ2-1; 8 nucleotides agree with TRBD1. The J segment lost 8 bases and the V segment lost 6 bases, leaving 6 bases of the junction unmatched. The CDR3 length is 13 residues. Germline V lookup: CDR1 MNHNS, CDR2 SASEGT. The DNA for the CDR3 is TGTGCCAGCAGCAGGACAGGGCTGGATGAGCAGTTCTTC. Its protein product is CASSRTGLDEQFF.

This clonotype was observed at least ten times. The chain recombines TRBV7-9 with TRBJ2-5; TRBD2 is a possible D gene (6 bases). The V gene lost 3 bases and the J gene lost 7 bases, with 12 bases spanning the gap. Germline-derived CDR1 and CDR2 are SEHNR and FQNEAQ (reference sequence). The CDR3 length is 13 residues. The DNA for the CDR3 is TGTGCCAGCAGCTTCGATACCGGGGGGACCCAGTACTTC. Protein product: CASSFDTGGTQYF.

The chain uses TRBV10-3 and TRBJ2-1; 11 bases are a match to TRBD2. From germline, CDR1 is ENHRY and CDR2 SYGVKD. V was clipped by 5 bases and J by 9 bases; unmatched bases: 6. There are 14 residues in the CDR3. CDR3 coding DNA: TGTGCCATCAGTTATAGCGGGGGGGCTGGTGAGCAGTTCTTC. This encodes CAISYSGGAGEQFF.

This clonotype was observed at least ten times. The chain links TRBV11-2 to TRBJ2-7; TRBD1 matches at 9 bases. This CDR3 has 14 amino acids. V lost 4 bases and J lost 3; bases outside the gene matches: 4. Germline values: CDR1 SGHAT, CDR2 FQNNGV. This CDR3 is CASSSGTGYYEQYF. DNA for the CDR3: TGTGCCAGCAGCTCCGGGACAGGGTACTACGAGCAGTACTTC.

The chain uses TRBV7-9 and TRBJ1-4, with 9 bases matching TRBD1. The trim removed 5 bases at V and 10 bases at J, leaving 17 bases unmatched. The germline V gene encodes CDR1 SEHNR and CDR2 FQNEAQ (reference sequence). The CDR3 consists of 17 residues. As DNA, the CDR3 is TGTGCCAGCAGCCCTCCGGTGGGGACAGGGTTTTTTGGAAAACTGTTTTTT. Its protein is CASSPPVGTGFFGKLFF.

The chain is built from TRBV6-5 and TRBJ1-1, with D unresolved. The germline V gene has CDR1 MNHEY and CDR2 SVGAGI. Trimming removed 2 bases from V and 1 base from J, with 11 bases in between. The CDR3 length is 15 residues. CDR3 nucleotide sequence: TGTGCCAGCAGTTACGAGGACCGTGGGAACACTGAAGCTTTCTTT. It translates to CASSYEDRGNTEAFF.

This clonotype was detected a few times. This chain links TRBV9 with TRBJ1-6; D is undetermined. Germline CDR1 reads SGDLS; CDR2 reads YYNGEE. CDR3 length: 14 amino acids. V lost 0 bases and J lost 8, with 9 bases in between. CDR3 protein: CASSVADGYSPLHF. CDR3 in DNA: TGTGCCAGCAGCGTAGCTGACGGGTATTCACCCCTCCACTTT.

The rearrangement links TRBV27 to TRBJ2-7, with TRBD2 as a possible D gene (6 bases). CDR1 MNHEY and CDR2 SMNVEV come from the germline V gene (reference sequence). V dropped 6 bases and J dropped 2 bases, with 11 bases sitting between them. This CDR3 contains 13 residues. The CDR3, as DNA: TGTGCCAGCAGCTACAGACTAGCCTACGAGCAGTACTTC. Its translation is CASSYRLAYEQYF.

This clonotype was detected many times. The rearrangement joins TRBV30 to TRBJ1-1, with D uncertain. Germline V gene lookup returns CDR1 GTSNPN and CDR2 SVGIG (reference sequence). The V end lost 4 bases, the J end lost 3 bases, and 6 bases lay between the germline ends. This CDR3 region has 11 residues. The CDR3 spells CAWTLDTEAFF. DNA for the CDR3: TGTGCCTGGACATTAGACACTGAAGCTTTCTTT.

This clonotype was recorded many times. This rearrangement joins TRBV12-3 or TRBV12-4 to TRBJ1-1; tentatively, D is TRBD1 (5 bases). Trimming removed 7 bases at V and 3 bases at J, with 12 bases between. This CDR3 has 13 amino acids. As DNA, the CDR3 is TGTGCCAGCATTGCAGGGTCCGACACTGAAGCTTTCTTT. Translation gives CASIAGSDTEAFF.

There are many counts of this clonotype. V and J are TRBV18 and TRBJ2-5; D remains unclear. V dropped 3 bases and J dropped 3 bases, with 11 bases sitting between them. CDR1 and CDR2 (germline): KGHSH, LQKENI. CDR3 length: 14 residues. In nucleotides, the CDR3 is TGTGCCAGCTCACCCGACGGCCCCGAAGAGACCCAGTACTTC. Translated, it gives CASSPDGPEETQYF.

This clonotype has ten or more counts. V and J are TRBV11-2 and TRBJ2-1; a possible D gene is TRBD2 (7 bases). With 1 base removed from V and 7 bases from J, the gap between germline ends came to 14 bases. This CDR3 is 15 amino acids long. The germline gives CDR1 SGHAT, CDR2 FQNNGV. The CDR3 is CASSLGGGALNEQFF. CDR3 DNA sequence: TGTGCCAGCAGCTTAGGAGGGGGGGCCCTTAATGAGCAGTTCTTC.

The chain links TRBV20-1 to TRBJ2-5; 11 bases are shared with TRBD2. Germline CDR1 DFQATT, CDR2 SNEGSKA (reference sequence). V gave up 3 bases and J gave up 4 bases; unmatched junction bases: 10. This CDR3 is built from 16 residues. The CDR3 bases are TGCAGTGCTAGGCAAAACGTAGCGGGGGGGCGAGAGACCCAGTACTTC. It yields the protein CSARQNVAGGRETQYF.

The chain employs TRBV6-5 and TRBJ2-2, with D uncertain. Germline CDR1 MNHEY, CDR2 SVGAGI. Deletions cut 2 bases from V and 1 base from J, with 17 bases between. CDR3 size: 18 residues. The CDR3 DNA reads TGTGCCAGCAGTTACAGTTCGGCACACTCAAAGAACACCGGGGAGCTGTTTTTT. Translation gives CASSYSSAHSKNTGELFF.

The chain links TRBV6-1 to TRBJ2-1; a possible D gene is TRBD2 (6 bases). The CDR3 totals 13 residues. The V and J ends lost 7 bases and 7 bases respectively, with 14 bases between them. Germline CDR1 and CDR2: MNHNS and SASEGT. The CDR3 sequence is CASTRGTENEQFF. CDR3 in DNA: TGTGCCAGCACACGCGGGACGGAGAATGAGCAGTTCTTC.

This clonotype was seen many times. This chain joins TRBV2 and TRBJ2-7, with 8 bases fitting TRBD2. J was trimmed by 5 bases and V by 3 bases; bases with no gene match: 6. Looked up from germline, CDR1 is SNHLY and CDR2 is FYNNEI. The CDR3 runs 14 residues. Written as DNA, the CDR3 is TGTGCCAGCAGTGATTGGCTAGCGGGCGACGAGCAGTACTTC. The encoded protein is CASSDWLAGDEQYF.

With regard to this clonotype: A read error is likely here: a far larger clone is one base away. The chain carries TRBV7-6 and TRBJ2-3, with D tentatively TRBD1 (6 bases). Looked up from germline, CDR1 is SGHVS and CDR2 is FNYEAQ. This CDR3 region has 12 residues. The CDR3 loop is CVSSPTGDTQYF. The CDR3 DNA sequence: TGTGTCAGCAGCCCCACAGGGGATACGCAGTATTTT.

This clonotype was seen ten or more times. The chain employs TRBV20-1 and TRBJ2-3; D is possibly TRBD1 or TRBD2 (6 bases each). V shed 2 bases and J shed 3 bases, with 9 bases lying between them. The CDR3 contains 13 residues. Per germline, CDR1 DFQATT and CDR2 SNEGSKA (reference sequence). CDR3: CSARIGGTDTQYF. As DNA, the CDR3 is TGCAGTGCTAGAATAGGGGGGACAGATACGCAGTATTTT.

The chain has TRBV6-1 and TRBJ2-2; D is possibly TRBD1 (6 bases). CDR1 MNHNS and CDR2 SASEGT come from the germline V gene. The CDR3 is made up of 16 amino acids. The V gene lost 7 bases and the J gene lost 0 bases, with 15 bases spanning the gap. For the CDR3, the DNA is TGTGCCAGCAAGACCCCCGGGACACCGAACACCGGGGAGCTGTTTTTT. Amino acid sequence: CASKTPGTPNTGELFF.

Only a few counts were recorded for this clonotype. The chain joins TRBV12-3 or TRBV12-4 to TRBJ1-2; D call uncertain. Trimming removed 4 bases at V and 4 bases at J, with 10 bases between. This CDR3 has 13 amino acids. In DNA, the CDR3 is TGTGCCAGCAGTTATGTGGATAGCTATGGCTACACCTTC. Its translation: CASSYVDSYGYTF.